These 9 T cell receptor beta chains were all obtained from the same sample, sequenced in a study of T cell responses to AZD1222 COVID-19 vaccine. TCRdb keeps only in-frame clones here, not all; method: immunoSEQ multiplex PCR. The sample includes some 99,000 clones, roughly nine tenths of them seen just once. The sample was peripheral blood, taken on day 0 of AZD1222 vaccination. The receptor set was obtained from an adult in good health.

The V gene is TRBV5-1, the J gene TRBJ1-3; the match to TRBD1 covers 7 bases. The CDR3 extends over 14 amino acids. Germline CDR1 SGHRS, CDR2 YFSETQ. After removal of 4 bases from V and 4 bases from J, the junction contained 5 bases not matched to a gene. DNA for the CDR3: TGCGCCAGCAGCGTACAGGGGACCGGAAACACCATATATTTT. Residues: CASSVQGTGNTIYF.

Written as DNA, the CDR3 is TGTGCCAGCTCACCTAACCCGCGGAACACTGAAGCTTTCTTT. Its translation is CASSPNPRNTEAFF. This chain joins TRBV18 and TRBJ1-1; D is unresolved. V lost 3 bases and J lost 1, with 9 bases in between. The CDR3 sequence is 14 residues long. Germline loops: CDR1 KGHSH, CDR2 LQKENI.

This chain joins TRBV19 and TRBJ2-7; TRBD1 matches at 7 bases. The CDR3 sequence is 13 residues long. The germline CDR1 and CDR2 sequences are LNHDA and SQIVND (reference sequence). V was clipped by 6 bases and J by 6 bases; unmatched bases: 8. The CDR3 is CASRRTGPGEQYF. CDR3 sequence (DNA): TGTGCCAGTAGGCGGACAGGCCCGGGCGAGCAGTACTTC.

This chain joins TRBV5-1 and TRBJ2-1; 10 positions agree with TRBD2. J gave up 0 bases and V 2 bases, and 2 bases lay outside the gene matches. CDR3 length equals 16 residues. The germline gives CDR1 SGHRS, CDR2 YFSETQ. CDR3 region: CASSFPSGGSYNEQFF. CDR3 bases: TGCGCCAGCAGCTTCCCTAGCGGGGGCTCCTACAATGAGCAGTTCTTC.

This chain joins TRBV19 and TRBJ1-1, with no clear D. Per the germline V gene, CDR1 is LNHDA and CDR2 is SQIVND (reference sequence). Between the trimmed V and J ends, which lost 1 base and 3 bases, there was a span of 9 bases. The CDR3 runs 14 residues. The chain's CDR3 is CASSIVPRDTEAFF. The CDR3 coding sequence is TGTGCCAGTAGTATAGTCCCCCGTGACACTGAAGCTTTCTTT.

The V gene is TRBV5-1, the J gene TRBJ1-6; TRBD1 aligns across 9 bases. V gave up 4 bases and J gave up 9 bases; unmatched junction bases: 11. There are 16 residues in the CDR3. Germline V lookup: CDR1 SGHRS, CDR2 YFSETQ. CDR3 in amino acids: CASSKDRGMLGSPLHF. The DNA of the CDR3 is TGCGCCAGCAGCAAGGACAGGGGAATGTTGGGTTCACCCCTCCACTTT.

The CDR3: CASSEDAGAYHNEQFF. CDR3 sequence (DNA): TGTGCCAGCAGTGAAGACGCGGGAGCTTATCACAATGAGCAGTTCTTC. The chain carries TRBV2 and TRBJ2-1; 7 bases match TRBD2. The CDR3 consists of 16 residues. V lost 1 base and J lost 5; bases outside the gene matches: 8. Germline V gives CDR1 SNHLY, CDR2 FYNNEI.

The rearrangement joins TRBV9 to TRBJ1-6, with D maybe TRBD1 (6 bases). Germline CDR1 and CDR2: SGDLS and YYNGEE. The V gene lost 0 bases and the J gene lost 8 bases, with 18 bases spanning the gap. The CDR3 has 17 amino acids. Here the CDR3 DNA reads TGTGCCAGCAGCGTAGGTGGCAGGGGTATACTATATTCACCCCTCCACTTT. Residues: CASSVGGRGILYSPLHF. Together with reference TRBV9 and TRBJ1-6, the CDR3 gives the full variable domain: DSGVTQTPKHLITATGQRVTLRCSPRSGDLSVYWYQQSLDQGLQFLIQYYNGEERAKGNILERFSAQQFPDLHSELNLSSLELGDSALYFCASSVGGRGILYSPLHFGNGTRLTVT.

The gene calls are TRBV18 and TRBJ1-4, with D unresolved. Trimming stripped 2 bases from V and 0 bases from J, with 7 bases between. Germline V gene lookup returns CDR1 KGHSH and CDR2 LQKENI. CDR3 length: 15 amino acids. The CDR3 DNA is TGTGCCAGCTCACCATTACTGACAACTAATGAAAAACTGTTTTTT. As protein: CASSPLLTTNEKLFF.